This T cell receptor (beta chain) was found in a study of Ad26.COV2.S vaccination and SARS-CoV-2 variants. Turning to the study itself: Enrollment placed the donor in the COV1001 Ad26.COV2.S trial arm. Findings of the study overall: Vaccine recipients posted higher spike-specific TCR breadth than their placebo counterparts.

Method: immunoSEQ multiplex PCR; TCRdb's copy keeps in-frame clones and lacks some. The profile shows around 450,000 clones, about 92% of them singletons. With respect to this clone: Its antigen is undetermined.

Treatment of the sample: some 20 received Ad26.COV2.S at low or high dose, single or two shots; several received placebo; per-sample allocation not given. After the first vaccine or placebo injection, samples were drawn on day 63. As its vector, the vaccine had Ad26, which expressed Wuhan-strain SARS-CoV-2 spike. V lost 2 bases, J lost 2 bases, and 8 bases stayed unmatched. CDR3 length: 16 residues. CDR1 and CDR2 (germline): SQVTM, ANQGSEA. The sequences come from peripheral blood, collected in a trial of Ad26.COV2.S vaccine versus placebo. This sequence was found in a person between 18 and 65 years old who received the Ad26.COV2.S COVID-19 vaccine or a placebo. This chain joins TRBV29-1 and TRBJ2-1; 8 nucleotides line up with TRBD2. CDR3 in amino acids: CSVESPQRETYNEQFF. In nucleotides, the CDR3 is TGCAGCGTTGAATCCCCCCAGCGGGAGACCTACAATGAGCAGTTCTTC.